What follows is one TCR beta chain and its context. Per the original data handling: Estimation of nucleated cell counts was performed using reference gene primer amplification. Clones were sequenced by immunoSEQ multiplex PCR, and TCRdb holds only the in-frame ones, with some missing. That table supplies the V and J calls and clone size; D and trimming were determined from the DNA. The sample yields over 10,000 clones, just over 85% seen once. The data were taken from a study of blood T cell repertoires in COVID-19. For the study at large: Samples came from the United States, Italy and Spain, spanning acute and convalescent COVID-19.

Germline loops: CDR1 LGHNA, CDR2 YNFKEQ. This CDR3 region has 15 residues. Trimming cost V 0 bases and J 0 bases; bases outside gene matches: 1. The sequencing input was peripheral blood. The clonotype comes from a human donor in a cohort sampled during active COVID-19. The chain joins TRBV4-2 to TRBJ1-2; TRBD1 matches at 7 bases. The CDR3 DNA reads as TGTGCCAGCAGCCAAGATACAGGGGCTAACTATGGCTACACCTTC. Translated, it gives CASSQDTGANYGYTF.